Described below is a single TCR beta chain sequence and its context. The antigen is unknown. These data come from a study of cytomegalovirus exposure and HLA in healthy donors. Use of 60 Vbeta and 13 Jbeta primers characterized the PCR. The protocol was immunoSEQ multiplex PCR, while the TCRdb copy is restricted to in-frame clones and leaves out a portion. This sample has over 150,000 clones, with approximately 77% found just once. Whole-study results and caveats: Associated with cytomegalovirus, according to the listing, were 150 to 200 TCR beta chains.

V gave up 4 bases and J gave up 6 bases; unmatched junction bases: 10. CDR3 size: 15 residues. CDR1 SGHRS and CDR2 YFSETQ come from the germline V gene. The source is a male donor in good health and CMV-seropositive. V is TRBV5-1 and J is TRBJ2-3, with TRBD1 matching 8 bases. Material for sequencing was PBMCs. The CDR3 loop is CASSLGTGTGDTQYF. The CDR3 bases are TGCGCCAGCAGCCTAGGGACAGGTACTGGGGATACGCAGTATTTT.